This entry lists 19 T cell receptor beta chains sequenced from one sample in a study of cytomegalovirus exposure and HLA in healthy donors. Researchers ran the PCR with 60 Vbeta and 13 Jbeta primers. The assay was immunoSEQ multiplex PCR, and TCRdb's table has in-frame clones only and misses some. The sample carries 150,000 to 200,000 clones, around 80% recorded once. Sequencing was performed on PBMCs. The receptors come from a man younger than 35 in good health and CMV-seronegative.

The genes are TRBV11-2 and TRBJ2-7, with 14 bases fitting TRBD2. Per the germline V gene, CDR1 is SGHAT and CDR2 is FQNNGV. The CDR3 spans 16 residues. V dropped 5 bases and J dropped 2; count of bases not matched to a gene: 5. CDR3 DNA sequence: TGTGCCAGCAGCCCAAGACTAGCGGGGGGGGCCTACGAGCAGTACTTC. It encodes CASSPRLAGGAYEQYF.

This chain links TRBV9 with TRBJ1-3; weak D call: TRBD1 (6 bases). The CDR3 loop spans 17 amino acids. V was clipped by 4 bases and J by 0 bases, with 17 bases between them. CDR1 SGDLS and CDR2 YYNGEE come from the germline V gene. The CDR3: CASSRRGGTYSGNTIYF. The CDR3 region has the DNA TGTGCCAGCAGCCGAAGAGGGGGAACCTACTCTGGAAACACCATATATTTT.

The V and J genes are TRBV6-5 and TRBJ2-5; 9 nucleotides align to TRBD2. The CDR3 contains 15 residues. The ends lost 2 bases at V and 4 bases at J; junction bases unmatched: 5. The germline V gene encodes CDR1 MNHEY and CDR2 SVGAGI. CDR3 in DNA: TGTGCCAGCAGTTACGGGACTAGCTCCGGAGAGACCCAGTACTTC. It is translated as CASSYGTSSGETQYF.

The rearrangement joins TRBV19 to TRBJ1-2; TRBD1 is a possible D gene (5 bases). Trimming removed 4 bases at V and 2 bases at J, with 11 bases between. Germline values: CDR1 LNHDA, CDR2 SQIVND (reference sequence). The CDR3 has 14 residues. This CDR3 is CASSTPGLNYGYTF. For the CDR3, the DNA is TGTGCCAGTAGTACTCCGGGACTGAACTATGGCTACACCTTC.

Worth noting for this clone: Other nucleotide sequences from this sample produce the same CDR3. The V gene is TRBV5-4, the J gene TRBJ2-5; D gene unclear. Between the trimmed V and J ends, which lost 4 bases and 2 bases, there was a span of 9 bases. The CDR3 spans 13 residues. The germline CDR1 and CDR2 sequences are SGHNT and YYREEE (reference sequence). The DNA of the CDR3 is TGTGCCAGCAGCCTGGCCCTACAAGAGACCCAGTACTTC. As protein: CASSLALQETQYF.

The J gene is TRBJ2-2, the V gene TRBV7-8, with D perhaps TRBD2 (6 bases). Trimming pared 2 bases from V and 4 bases from J, leaving 11 bases between. This CDR3 is 15 amino acids long. Germline assignment: CDR1 SGHVS and CDR2 FQNEAQ. DNA of the CDR3: TGTGCCAGCAGCTTAAGGAGGGTTACCACCGGGGAGCTGTTTTTT. Translation gives CASSLRRVTTGELFF.

V and J are TRBV28 and TRBJ2-7, with TRBD2 matching over 7 bases. The CDR3 is made up of 15 amino acids. The germline CDR1 and CDR2 sequences are MDHEN and SYDVKM. The J segment lost 4 bases and the V segment lost 2 bases, leaving 8 bases of the junction unmatched. CDR3 bases: TGTGCCAGCAGTTTACCCTCGGGGGGAACTTACGAGCAGTACTTC. As protein: CASSLPSGGTYEQYF.

The sample holds a few counts of this clone. The chain couples TRBV7-2 to TRBJ2-5; 8 nucleotides line up with TRBD2. This CDR3 contains 15 residues. Germline V gives CDR1 SGHTA, CDR2 FQGNSA. Trimming at V came to 5 bases and at J to 3 bases, leaving 8 bases not matched to a gene. This CDR3 is CASSRGGAGEETQYF. CDR3 nucleotides: TGTGCCAGCAGCCGGGGGGGGGCAGGGGAAGAGACCCAGTACTTC.

A single count supports this clone. Within the sample, other DNA sequences also encode this same CDR3. The gene calls are TRBV14 and TRBJ2-2; TRBD2 might be the D (6 bases). Germline CDR1 reads SGHDN; CDR2 reads FVKESK. This CDR3 region has 13 residues. V lost 2 bases, J lost 6 bases, and 7 bases lay in between. This CDR3 is CASSQRRAGELFF. CDR3 bases: TGTGCCAGCAGCCAACGGAGGGCCGGGGAGCTGTTTTTT.

The gene calls are TRBV2 and TRBJ2-5; D might be TRBD2 (6 bases). V dropped 6 bases and J dropped 7 bases, with 27 bases sitting between them. This CDR3 is 17 amino acids long. Germline V gene sequence: CDR1 SNHLY, CDR2 FYNNEI. CDR3 residues: CASSKSFLSGTGGTQYF. Written as DNA, the CDR3 is TGTGCCAGCAGCAAATCCTTCCTTTCCGGGACTGGGGGGACCCAGTACTTC.

This clone came up a few times. The J gene is TRBJ2-7, the V gene TRBV18; 12 bases align to TRBD2. The CDR3 runs 15 residues. CDR1 and CDR2 (germline): KGHSH, LQKENI. J lost 2 bases, V lost 4 bases, and 3 bases had no gene match. CDR3 nucleotides: TGTGCCAGCTCACAAGGACTAGCGGGGACCTACGAGCAGTACTTC. It is translated as CASSQGLAGTYEQYF.

The genes are TRBV9 and TRBJ2-3, with 7 bases aligning to TRBD2. Trimming took 5 bases from V and 0 from J; bases not matched to a gene: 12. Germline values: CDR1 SGDLS, CDR2 YYNGEE. The length of the CDR3 is 17 residues. This CDR3 is CASSQYYGLGSTDTQYF. DNA for the CDR3: TGTGCCAGCAGTCAATATTATGGACTAGGAAGCACAGATACGCAGTATTTT.

The chain carries TRBV7-2 and TRBJ1-1, with a tentative D call TRBD1 (5 bases). This CDR3 has 15 residues. The V and J ends lost 5 bases and 0 bases respectively, with 13 bases between them. Germline V gives CDR1 SGHTA, CDR2 FQGNSA. The CDR3 DNA is TGTGCCAGCAGCCCCTTAGGGGCGATGAACACTGAAGCTTTCTTT. Translated, it gives CASSPLGAMNTEAFF.

The chain links TRBV9 to TRBJ1-1; D call uncertain. The CDR3 is made up of 15 amino acids. Germline CDR1 is SGDLS and CDR2 is YYNGEE. Trimming left V 1 base short and J 0 bases short, with 10 bases between. CDR3 sequence reads: CASSVTDGMNTEAFF. The CDR3 DNA reads as TGTGCCAGCAGCGTAACAGACGGGATGAACACTGAAGCTTTCTTT.

V and J are TRBV7-2 and TRBJ1-2; no definite D call. The V end lost 1 base, the J end lost 3 bases, and 9 bases lay between the germline ends. The CDR3 extends over 14 amino acids. The germline gives CDR1 SGHTA, CDR2 FQGNSA. The CDR3 sequence is CASSLDLGYYGYTF. The CDR3, as DNA: TGTGCCAGCAGCTTAGATTTGGGCTACTATGGCTACACCTTC.

This sequence joins TRBV18 and TRBJ2-7; D call uncertain. V gave up 3 bases and J gave up 2 bases, with 8 bases separating them. From germline, CDR1 is KGHSH and CDR2 LQKENI. The length of the CDR3 is 13 residues. CDR3 protein: CASSPSRTYEQYF. In DNA form, the CDR3 reads TGTGCCAGCTCACCTTCGAGGACCTACGAGCAGTACTTC.

This clone has more than one count but fewer than ten. V usage is TRBV25-1 and J usage is TRBJ2-7, with TRBD1 as a possible D gene (6 bases). From germline, CDR1 is MGHDK and CDR2 SYGVNS. V shed 6 bases and J shed 6 bases, with 21 bases lying between them. The CDR3 totals 15 residues. DNA of the CDR3: TGTGCCAGCAGCGCCCGCGGCAGGGGCGGATCCGAGCAGTACTTC. As protein: CASSARGRGGSEQYF.

This clone turned up a few times. This chain uses TRBV5-6 with TRBJ2-1; a weak D match, TRBD2 (6 bases). This CDR3 has 19 residues. Trimming pared 3 bases from V and 0 bases from J, leaving 22 bases between. Germline V gene sequence: CDR1 SGHDT, CDR2 YYEEEE. CDR3 loop: CASSSPWGFAGSSYNEQFF. CDR3 nucleotides: TGTGCCAGCAGCTCGCCATGGGGGTTCGCGGGAAGCTCCTACAATGAGCAGTTCTTC.

V and J are TRBV28 and TRBJ2-7; maybe TRBD2 (5 bases). The V end lost 8 bases, the J end lost 6 bases, and 20 bases lay between the germline ends. Germline V gene data show CDR1 as MDHEN and CDR2 as SYDVKM. This CDR3 spans 14 amino acids. CDR3 sequence (DNA): TGTGCCAGCGGGGAGCGGCTAGGAGGCGGCGAGCAGTACTTC. The encoded protein is CASGERLGGGEQYF.